This is a list of T cell receptor beta chains from one sample in a study of STAT5B mutations in CD4+ large granular lymphocyte leukemia. Method: immunoSEQ multiplex PCR; TCRdb's copy keeps in-frame clones and lacks some. The table has about 25,000 clones, approximately 80% seen once. Specimen: CD4+ T cells from blood buffy coats. These receptor sequences come from a human donor in good health. The CDR3 runs from the conserved cysteine through the conserved F or W. Each record gives: D gene, V gene, clone size, J gene, CDR3 protein, CDR3 DNA. D genes are given only for firm matches. Clone size appears in some rows only: once, few, many, or a class for an expanded clone.

d_gene: -; v_gene: TRBV6-1; abundance: -; j_gene: TRBJ1-5; CDR3aa: CASSEDWAYQPQHF; CDR3nt: TGTGCCAGCAGTGAAGATTGGGCCTATCAGCCCCAGCATTTT
d_gene: -; v_gene: TRBV6-5; abundance: -; j_gene: TRBJ1-4; CDR3aa: CASSGGVANEKLFF; CDR3nt: TGTGCCAGCAGTGGAGGGGTCGCGAATGAAAAACTGTTTTTT
d_gene: TRBD1; v_gene: TRBV18; abundance: -; j_gene: TRBJ1-1; CDR3aa: CASSPRQGDEFVTEAFF; CDR3nt: TGTGCCAGCTCACCGAGACAGGGGGATGAGTTCGTCACTGAAGCTTTCTTT
d_gene: -; v_gene: TRBV19; abundance: -; j_gene: TRBJ2-1; CDR3aa: CASSPHLNEQFF; CDR3nt: TGTGCCAGTAGTCCACATCTCAATGAGCAGTTCTTC
d_gene: TRBD1; v_gene: TRBV6-6; abundance: -; j_gene: TRBJ2-1; CDR3aa: CASSYLRGRNEQFF; CDR3nt: TGTGCCAGCAGTTACCTCAGGGGGCGGAATGAGCAGTTCTTC
d_gene: -; v_gene: TRBV25-1; abundance: -; j_gene: TRBJ2-3; CDR3aa: CASSDYPDTQYF; CDR3nt: TGTGCCAGCAGTGATTATCCAGATACGCAGTATTTT
d_gene: TRBD1; v_gene: TRBV19; abundance: -; j_gene: TRBJ1-3; CDR3aa: CASSGTGSSSGNTIYF; CDR3nt: TGTGCCAGTAGTGGGACAGGATCGAGCTCTGGAAACACCATATATTTT
d_gene: TRBD1; v_gene: TRBV7-9; abundance: few; j_gene: TRBJ1-2; CDR3aa: CASSLQGESDGYTF; CDR3nt: TGTGCCAGCAGCTTGCAGGGGGAATCTGATGGCTACACCTTC
d_gene: TRBD2; v_gene: TRBV10-3; abundance: -; j_gene: TRBJ2-3; CDR3aa: CAISSGLAGTDTQYF; CDR3nt: TGTGCCATCAGCTCAGGACTAGCGGGAACAGATACGCAGTATTTT
d_gene: TRBD2; v_gene: TRBV7-2; abundance: -; j_gene: TRBJ2-3; CDR3aa: CASSLVPSGGIEPSF; CDR3nt: TGTGCCAGCAGCTTAGTTCCTAGCGGGGGCATCGAACCTAGTTTT
d_gene: TRBD2; v_gene: TRBV6-6; abundance: -; j_gene: TRBJ2-7; CDR3aa: CASSSTTSGSGEQYF; CDR3nt: TGTGCCAGCAGTTCGACGACTAGCGGGAGCGGCGAGCAGTACTTC
d_gene: TRBD1; v_gene: TRBV10-3; abundance: once; j_gene: TRBJ1-2; CDR3aa: CAINQGAGGYTF; CDR3nt: TGTGCCATCAACCAGGGGGCAGGTGGCTACACCTTC
d_gene: -; v_gene: TRBV25-1; abundance: -; j_gene: TRBJ1-1; CDR3aa: CASSEAGGLGAFF; CDR3nt: TGTGCCAGCAGTGAGGCGGGGGGCCTTGGAGCTTTCTTT
d_gene: -; v_gene: TRBV7-2; abundance: -; j_gene: TRBJ2-1; CDR3aa: CASSWDQGKQFF; CDR3nt: TGTGCCAGCAGCTGGGATCAGGGGAAGCAGTTCTTC
d_gene: -; v_gene: TRBV10-2; abundance: -; j_gene: TRBJ1-5; CDR3aa: CASAVTFSNQPQHF; CDR3nt: TGCGCCAGTGCGGTTACCTTTAGCAATCAGCCCCAGCATTTT
d_gene: TRBD1; v_gene: TRBV29-1; abundance: -; j_gene: TRBJ2-7; CDR3aa: CSVWDRDYEQYF; CDR3nt: TGCAGCGTGTGGGACAGGGACTACGAGCAGTACTTC
d_gene: TRBD1; v_gene: TRBV7-9; abundance: -; j_gene: TRBJ1-2; CDR3aa: CASSLQYRQGDYGYTF; CDR3nt: TGTGCCAGCAGCCTCCAATATCGACAGGGTGACTATGGCTACACCTTC
d_gene: -; v_gene: TRBV2; abundance: -; j_gene: TRBJ2-1; CDR3aa: CASSAGGGARYEQFF; CDR3nt: TGTGCCAGCAGTGCAGGTGGGGGGGCCAGGTATGAGCAGTTCTTC
d_gene: TRBD2; v_gene: TRBV5-4; abundance: -; j_gene: TRBJ2-3; CDR3aa: CASSPGLDDTQYF; CDR3nt: TGTGCCAGCAGCCCGGGACTAGATGATACGCAGTATTTT
d_gene: -; v_gene: TRBV6-5; abundance: -; j_gene: TRBJ1-2; CDR3aa: CASSPSGPYGYTF; CDR3nt: TGTGCCAGCAGTCCGTCGGGTCCCTATGGCTACACCTTC
d_gene: -; v_gene: TRBV4-3; abundance: once; j_gene: TRBJ1-3; CDR3aa: CASSQDRTVGGNTIYF; CDR3nt: TGCGCCAGCAGCCAAGATAGGACAGTAGGAGGAAACACCATATATTTT
d_gene: -; v_gene: TRBV19; abundance: -; j_gene: TRBJ2-7; CDR3aa: CASTPGSARSYEQYF; CDR3nt: TGTGCCAGTACCCCCGGGAGCGCTCGCTCCTACGAGCAGTACTTC
d_gene: -; v_gene: TRBV19; abundance: -; j_gene: TRBJ1-4; CDR3aa: CASSMISGRSTNEKLFF; CDR3nt: TGTGCCAGTAGTATGATATCTGGACGGTCAACTAATGAAAAACTGTTTTTT
d_gene: -; v_gene: TRBV6-6; abundance: -; j_gene: TRBJ1-1; CDR3aa: CASSLLQGNAEAFF; CDR3nt: TGTGCCAGCAGTTTACTTCAGGGAAATGCTGAAGCTTTCTTT
d_gene: -; v_gene: TRBV5-1; abundance: -; j_gene: TRBJ1-2; CDR3aa: CASSESPQGYRGYTF; CDR3nt: TGCGCCAGCAGCGAATCGCCCCAGGGTTATCGGGGCTACACCTTC
d_gene: -; v_gene: TRBV2; abundance: -; j_gene: TRBJ1-5; CDR3aa: CASSTVGGSSNQPQHF; CDR3nt: TGTGCCAGCAGTACCGTTGGGGGGTCTAGCAATCAGCCCCAGCATTTT
d_gene: TRBD1; v_gene: TRBV19; abundance: -; j_gene: TRBJ1-3; CDR3aa: CASSLWDSSGNTIYF; CDR3nt: TGTGCCAGTAGCCTATGGGACAGCTCTGGAAACACCATATATTTT
d_gene: TRBD1; v_gene: TRBV5-6; abundance: few; j_gene: TRBJ2-2; CDR3aa: CASSLMGQRSTGELFF; CDR3nt: TGTGCCAGCAGCTTGATGGGACAGAGATCCACCGGGGAGCTGTTTTTT
d_gene: TRBD1; v_gene: TRBV19; abundance: -; j_gene: TRBJ1-2; CDR3aa: CASSLGQGMPYGYTF; CDR3nt: TGTGCCAGTAGCTTAGGACAGGGGATGCCGTATGGCTACACCTTC
d_gene: TRBD1; v_gene: TRBV5-8; abundance: -; j_gene: TRBJ1-2; CDR3aa: CASSPGTGQGYTF; CDR3nt: TGTGCCAGCAGCCCGGGGACAGGGCAAGGCTACACCTTC
d_gene: TRBD1; v_gene: TRBV6-4; abundance: -; j_gene: TRBJ1-2; CDR3aa: CATPGQQGAAGYTF; CDR3nt: TGTGCCACCCCCGGACAGCAGGGGGCGGCGGGCTACACCTTC
d_gene: TRBD1; v_gene: TRBV6-5; abundance: -; j_gene: TRBJ2-2; CDR3aa: CASKLGQGLTGELFF; CDR3nt: TGTGCCAGCAAACTAGGACAGGGGCTCACCGGGGAGCTGTTTTTT
d_gene: -; v_gene: TRBV9; abundance: -; j_gene: TRBJ2-3; CDR3aa: CASSVVSGGAGDTQYF; CDR3nt: TGTGCCAGCAGCGTAGTCTCGGGGGGCGCAGGAGATACGCAGTATTTT
d_gene: -; v_gene: TRBV7-9; abundance: few; j_gene: TRBJ2-2; CDR3aa: CASSLDVGTGELFF; CDR3nt: TGTGCCAGCAGCTTAGACGTCGGAACCGGGGAGCTGTTTTTT
d_gene: -; v_gene: TRBV11-3; abundance: -; j_gene: TRBJ2-3; CDR3aa: CASSLSPSTDTQYF; CDR3nt: TGTGCCAGCAGCTTGTCCCCCAGCACAGATACGCAGTATTTT
d_gene: TRBD2; v_gene: TRBV28; abundance: -; j_gene: TRBJ2-1; CDR3aa: CASRLAGGWTYNEQFF; CDR3nt: TGTGCCAGCAGACTAGCGGGGGGCTGGACCTACAATGAGCAGTTCTTC
d_gene: -; v_gene: TRBV6-1; abundance: few; j_gene: TRBJ1-6; CDR3aa: CASSELLGVGSPLHF; CDR3nt: TGTGCCAGCAGTGAATTATTGGGGGTAGGGTCACCCCTCCACTTT
d_gene: TRBD2; v_gene: TRBV9; abundance: -; j_gene: TRBJ2-3; CDR3aa: CASSVSTRGASPDTQYF; CDR3nt: TGTGCCAGCAGCGTAAGTACGCGGGGGGCGTCCCCAGATACGCAGTATTTT
d_gene: -; v_gene: TRBV5-1; abundance: -; j_gene: TRBJ2-2; CDR3aa: CASSGGSRRTGELFF; CDR3nt: TGCGCCAGCAGCGGAGGTTCTCGTAGGACCGGGGAGCTGTTTTTT
d_gene: -; v_gene: TRBV6-1; abundance: -; j_gene: TRBJ2-3; CDR3aa: CASHLIRTDTQYF; CDR3nt: TGTGCCAGCCACTTGATACGCACAGATACGCAGTATTTT
d_gene: -; v_gene: TRBV6-5; abundance: -; j_gene: TRBJ2-1; CDR3aa: CASRFSGEQFF; CDR3nt: TGTGCCAGCAGGTTCTCAGGTGAGCAGTTCTTC
d_gene: -; v_gene: TRBV6-5; abundance: -; j_gene: TRBJ2-7; CDR3aa: CAISAWGPQDEQYF; CDR3nt: TGTGCCATCAGTGCGTGGGGGCCCCAGGACGAGCAGTACTTC
d_gene: -; v_gene: TRBV7-2; abundance: -; j_gene: TRBJ2-5; CDR3aa: CASSLEVSFQETQYF; CDR3nt: TGTGCCAGCAGCTTAGAAGTGAGTTTCCAAGAGACCCAGTACTTC
d_gene: TRBD1; v_gene: TRBV11-1; abundance: -; j_gene: TRBJ2-7; CDR3aa: CASSPPGTGSYEQYF; CDR3nt: TGTGCCAGCAGCCCCCCCGGGACAGGGTCCTACGAGCAGTACTTC
d_gene: -; v_gene: TRBV7-9; abundance: few; j_gene: TRBJ1-2; CDR3aa: CASSLGVGGYYGYTF; CDR3nt: TGTGCCAGCAGCTTAGGAGTGGGGGGCTACTATGGCTACACCTTC
d_gene: -; v_gene: TRBV19; abundance: -; j_gene: TRBJ1-3; CDR3aa: CASSILQGRNTIYF; CDR3nt: TGTGCCAGTAGTATCCTGCAGGGAAGAAACACCATATATTTT
d_gene: TRBD1; v_gene: TRBV28; abundance: -; j_gene: TRBJ1-1; CDR3aa: CASIPLRGLMNTEAFF; CDR3nt: TGTGCCAGCATCCCCCTCAGGGGGCTCATGAACACTGAAGCTTTCTTT
d_gene: -; v_gene: TRBV6-5; abundance: -; j_gene: TRBJ2-2; CDR3aa: CASSGRMGTGELFF; CDR3nt: TGTGCCAGCTCGGGACGGATGGGCACCGGGGAGCTGTTTTTT